This TCR delta chain was captured by sequencing in a study of gamma-delta chains in newborns, infants, children. Study at large: Innate gammadelta T cells reportedly expand polyclonally right after birth, driven by microbial exposure, per the title.

TCRdb called clones from the reads again using CATT. The sample includes more than 7,500 delta-chain clones, about 23% of them seen just once. This clone is classed as medium-sized. The sequenced material came from blood. This sequence originates from a child who was a newborn, infant or young child, either healthy, febrile or measles-vaccinated (not recorded which).

The CDR3 DNA sequence: TGTGCCTGTGACACGTTACTGGGGGATACGCAGTTGACAGCACAACTCTTCTTT. The encoded protein is CACDTLLGDTQLTAQLFF. The genes are TRDV2 and TRDJ2; 13 bases are a match to TRDD3. J was trimmed by 2 bases and V by 1 base; bases with no gene match: 6. In germline, CDR1 is GEAIGNYY, CDR2 EKD. There are 18 residues in the CDR3.